This paragraph covers one T cell receptor (beta chain) sequence. It has no known antigen specificity. No much larger clone is present one base from it, and per-base qualities are unavailable. The sample is drawn from a study of T cell changes during pregnancy in multiple sclerosis (dated by TCRdb to between 2018 and 2021). About the full investigation: Changes in the T cell repertoire over the course of pregnancy were examined in this study in women with multiple sclerosis.

To prepare the library, the immunoSEQ multiplex PCR assay was applied. The table comes from immuneACCESS by way of TCRdb, which keeps in-frame sequences with V and J called. Part of the clones is missing from these tables; in studies checked, under half for an unresolved V gene and the rest for unknown reasons. The table for this sample lists more than 25,000 clones; around 90% of them were counted only once. More than 9.5% of the sample is held by the ten biggest clonotypes. For CDR1 and CDR2, the germline V gene (reference sequence) lists SEHNR and FQNEAQ. Taken from cysteine to phenylalanine, the CDR3 has 12 residues. Just CDR3 DNA is preserved here, 36 bases in frame from base 1.

The chain was built from TRBV7-9 and TRBJ2-2, with TRBD1 matching 7 junction bases. Source: CD8+ T cells from peripheral blood mononuclear cells, taken in the first trimester of pregnancy. This clonotype was sampled from a female donor with multiple sclerosis, enrolled in a pregnancy study. The CDR3 reads as follows: CLYRGDTGELFF. The base sequence is TGTCTCTACAGGGGCGACACCGGGGAGCTGTTTTTT.